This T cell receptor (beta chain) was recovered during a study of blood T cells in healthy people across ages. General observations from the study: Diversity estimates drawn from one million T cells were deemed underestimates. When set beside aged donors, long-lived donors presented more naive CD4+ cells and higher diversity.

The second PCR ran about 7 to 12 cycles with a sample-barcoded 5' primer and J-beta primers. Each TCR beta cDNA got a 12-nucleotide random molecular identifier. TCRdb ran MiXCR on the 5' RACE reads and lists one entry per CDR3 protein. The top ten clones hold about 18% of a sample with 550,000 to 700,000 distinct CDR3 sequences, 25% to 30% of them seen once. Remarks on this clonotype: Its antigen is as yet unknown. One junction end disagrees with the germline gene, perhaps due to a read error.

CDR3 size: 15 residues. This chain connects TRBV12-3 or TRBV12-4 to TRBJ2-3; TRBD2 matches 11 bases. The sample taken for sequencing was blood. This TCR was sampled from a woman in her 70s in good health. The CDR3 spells CASSIAGGSTDTQYF. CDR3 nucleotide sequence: TGTGCCAGCAGTATAGCGGGGGGGAGCACAGATACGCAGTATTTT.